This TCR beta chain comes out of a study of shared clonotypes between healthy human individuals. Across the study: Each donor's CD4 naive and CD4 memory cells filled three plates apiece, CD8 naive two, and CD8 memory one. General study points: Depth of sequencing was expected to influence donor clonotype sharing. Generally, naive subsets (rather than memory subsets) showed larger estimated richness.

Comment on this clone: Its specificity is not known.

Using immunoSEQ multiplex PCR, the repertoire was profiled, and TCRdb retains in-frame clones only, with some absent. This sample has about 2.5 million clones, with about 90% found just once. The length of the CDR3 is 13 residues. V lost 7 bases to trimming and J lost 3 bases, with 9 bases between them. CDR1 and CDR2 from the germline V gene are LNHDA and SQIVND (reference sequence). The chain carries TRBV19 and TRBJ2-2; maybe TRBD2 (6 bases). This clonotype was sampled from a man between 18 and 29 years old in good health. Some clones in this sample may be carry-over from other donors' samples. Input material: naive CD4+ T cells from PBMCs. The subset here: CD45RA+ positively selected. The CDR3 here is CASTWRDTGELFF. The DNA for the CDR3 is TGTGCCAGTACGTGGAGGGACACCGGGGAGCTGTTTTTT.